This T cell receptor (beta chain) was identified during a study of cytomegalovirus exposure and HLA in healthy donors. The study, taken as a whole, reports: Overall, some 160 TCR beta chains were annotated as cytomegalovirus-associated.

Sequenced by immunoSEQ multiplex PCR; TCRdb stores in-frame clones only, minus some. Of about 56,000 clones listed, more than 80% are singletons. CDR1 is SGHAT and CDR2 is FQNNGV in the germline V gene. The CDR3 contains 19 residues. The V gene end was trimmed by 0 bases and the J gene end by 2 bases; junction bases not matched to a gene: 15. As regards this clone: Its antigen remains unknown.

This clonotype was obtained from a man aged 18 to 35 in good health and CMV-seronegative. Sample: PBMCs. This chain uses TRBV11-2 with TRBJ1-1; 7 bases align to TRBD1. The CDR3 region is CASSLDTTGVGGVNTEAFF. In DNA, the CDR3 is TGTGCCAGCAGCTTAGACACCACAGGGGTCGGGGGAGTTAACACTGAAGCTTTCTTT. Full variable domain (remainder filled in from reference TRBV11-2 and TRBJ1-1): EAGVAQSPRYKIIEKRQSVAFWCNPISGHATLYWYQQILGQGPKLLIQFQNNGVVDDSQLPKDRFSAERLKGVDSTLKIQPAKLEDSAVYLCASSLDTTGVGGVNTEAFFGQGTRLTVV.